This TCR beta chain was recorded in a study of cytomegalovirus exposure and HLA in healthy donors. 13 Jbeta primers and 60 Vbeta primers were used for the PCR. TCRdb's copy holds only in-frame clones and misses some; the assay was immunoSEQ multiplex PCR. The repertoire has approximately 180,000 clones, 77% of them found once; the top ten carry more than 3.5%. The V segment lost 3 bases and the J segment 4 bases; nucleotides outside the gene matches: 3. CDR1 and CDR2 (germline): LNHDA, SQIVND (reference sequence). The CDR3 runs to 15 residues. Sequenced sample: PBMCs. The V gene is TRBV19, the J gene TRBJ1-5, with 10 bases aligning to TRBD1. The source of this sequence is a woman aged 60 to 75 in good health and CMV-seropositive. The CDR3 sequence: CASSIWDRGNQPQHF. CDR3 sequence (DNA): TGTGCCAGTAGTATCTGGGACAGGGGAAATCAGCCCCAGCATTTT.